This T cell receptor beta chain was sequenced for a study of blood T cell repertoires in COVID-19. Overall study context: Nucleic acid was either cDNA or gDNA, and it came from T cells, B-cell-depleted T cells, or PBMCs.

Generated by immunoSEQ multiplex PCR, the TCRdb table keeps only in-frame clones and is missing some. This table has 250,000 or so clones, approximately 89% appearing once. This CDR3 contains 14 residues. CDR1 is SNHLY, CDR2 FYNNEI, per germline. The germline V and J ends were trimmed by 6 bases and 5 bases, with 15 bases remaining between them. This rearrangement joins TRBV2 to TRBJ2-3; tentative D call: TRBD1 (6 bases). The material sequenced was peripheral blood. The clonotype comes from a woman between 40 and 50 years old who had recovered from COVID-19. Written as DNA, the CDR3 is TGTGCCAGCAGGGATAACTCAGGGGTAGATACGCAGTATTTT. Its translation: CASRDNSGVDTQYF.